The 10 T cell receptor beta chains given below trace back to one sample, sequenced in a study of blood T cell repertoires in COVID-19. TCRdb's table, derived via immunoSEQ multiplex PCR, lists solely in-frame clones and lacks some. The repertoire holds around 200,000 clones, with approximately 83% as singletons. The sequenced sample consisted of peripheral blood. The receptor set was obtained from a man in his fifties or sixties with acute or convalescent COVID-19.

The V gene is TRBV5-1, the J gene TRBJ2-2, with TRBD1 matching over 9 bases. CDR1 and CDR2 (germline): SGHRS, YFSETQ. The CDR3 runs to 14 residues. Trimming removed 5 bases from V and 6 bases from J; junction bases left unmatched: 5. In nucleotides, the CDR3 is TGCGCCAGCAGAGAACAGGGGGCGGCCGGGGAGCTGTTTTTT. This translates into CASREQGAAGELFF.

V is TRBV30 and J is TRBJ1-2, with 8 bases lining up with TRBD1. The CDR3 has 12 amino acids. The V gene's germline CDR1 is GTSNPN and CDR2 SVGIG (reference sequence). With 5 bases clipped from V and 4 bases from J, the junction kept 3 bases outside the gene matches. The CDR3 DNA reads as TGTGCCTGGGACAGGGGCTTCTATGGCTACACCTTC. Translating gives CAWDRGFYGYTF. Full variable domain (outside the CDR3, taken from reference TRBV30 and TRBJ1-2): SQTIHQWPATLVQPVGSPLSLECTVEGTSNPNLYWYRQAAGRGLQLLFYSVGIGQISSEVPQNLSASRPQDRQFILSSKKLLLSDSGFYLCAWDRGFYGYTFGSGTRLTVV.

This rearrangement joins TRBV2 to TRBJ2-5; D gene uncertain. The length of the CDR3 is 10 residues. The V and J ends lost 6 bases and 4 bases respectively, with 3 bases between them. Germline assignment: CDR1 SNHLY and CDR2 FYNNEI. CDR3 amino acids: CASRAETQYF. The CDR3 bases are TGTGCCAGCAGGGCAGAGACCCAGTACTTC.

The CDR3 coding sequence is TGTGCCAGCAGCTTAACCTACAGACCCTACGAGCAGTACTTC. Its translation: CASSLTYRPYEQYF. The rearrangement links TRBV7-3 to TRBJ2-7, with unresolved D. This CDR3 has 14 residues. The V end was cut by 0 bases, the J end by 2 bases, with 8 bases between. Germline CDR1 reads SGHTA; CDR2 reads FQGTGA. Full variable domain (outside the CDR3, taken from reference TRBV7-3 and TRBJ2-7): GAGVSQTPSNKVTEKGKYVELRCDPISGHTALYWYRQSLGQGPEFLIYFQGTGAADDSGLPNDRFFAVRPEGSVSTLKIQRTERGDSAVYLCASSLTYRPYEQYFGPGTRLTVT.

The V and J genes are TRBV10-2 and TRBJ1-2; 8 bases align to TRBD1. With V trimmed by 10 bases and J by 6 bases, 10 bases remained unmatched. CDR3 length: 13 residues. Germline CDR1 reads WSHSY; CDR2 reads SAAADI. The DNA for the CDR3 is TGCGCCACCTCCGCGACAGGGGAAAATGGCTACACCTTC. This gives the protein CATSATGENGYTF.

This clone occurred once. This chain joins TRBV27 and TRBJ1-5, with D uncertain. Germline CDR1 reads MNHEY; CDR2 reads SMNVEV (reference sequence). Trimming took off 0 bases at V and 11 bases at J, with 11 bases between the two ends. The CDR3 sequence is 13 residues long. This CDR3 is CASSLSKGGTQHF. DNA for the CDR3: TGTGCCAGCAGTTTATCGAAAGGAGGGACCCAGCATTTT.

This clone has a handful of counts. Other nucleotide sequences in the sample specify the same CDR3. The chain recombines TRBV19 with TRBJ1-2, with 12 bases fitting TRBD1. Germline V gives CDR1 LNHDA, CDR2 SQIVND (reference sequence). J was trimmed by 8 bases and V by 3 bases; bases with no gene match: 7. CDR3 length equals 15 residues. The CDR3: CASSIGTGGNEGYTF. The CDR3 DNA reads as TGTGCCAGTAGTATCGGGACAGGGGGCAATGAGGGCTACACCTTC.

The chain links TRBV12-3 or TRBV12-4 to TRBJ1-4; D might be TRBD1 (6 bases). The CDR3 is 13 residues long. The ends were cut back, 8 bases at V and 4 bases at J, with 11 bases in the middle. The CDR3 reads CASSGHNNEKLFF. CDR3 nucleotides: TGTGCCAGCTCGGGACATAATAATGAAAAACTGTTTTTT.

This chain connects TRBV7-6 to TRBJ1-1, with 9 bases that match TRBD1. CDR1 is SGHVS and CDR2 is FNYEAQ in the germline V gene. The CDR3 loop spans 15 amino acids. Trimming removed 2 bases from V and 5 bases from J; junction bases left unmatched: 6. The CDR3 DNA follows: TGTGCCAGCAGCTTACTGGGACAGGGATTTACTGAAGCTTTCTTT. Amino acid sequence: CASSLLGQGFTEAFF. The full variable domain, in which reference TRBV7-6 and TRBJ1-1 provide the parts outside the CDR3, is GAGVSQSPRYKVTKRGQDVALRCDPISGHVSLYWYRQALGQGPEFLTYFNYEAQQDKSGLPNDRFSAERPEGSISTLTIQRTEQRDSAMYRCASSLLGQGFTEAFFGQGTRLTVV.

The rearrangement joins TRBV27 to TRBJ2-3; 13 positions agree with TRBD2. CDR3 size: 20 residues. Germline-derived CDR1 and CDR2 are MNHEY and SMNVEV (reference sequence). V lost 1 base and J lost 4; bases outside the gene matches: 14. The CDR3 here is CASSLFPRTSGSRSADTQYF. The CDR3 DNA sequence: TGTGCCAGCAGTTTATTCCCCAGGACTAGCGGGAGCCGTTCCGCAGATACGCAGTATTTT.